This is a list of T cell receptor beta chains from one sample in a study of blood T cell repertoires in COVID-19. Using immunoSEQ multiplex PCR, the repertoire was profiled, and TCRdb retains in-frame clones only, with some absent. This table has some 150,000 clones, around four fifths appearing once. Material for sequencing was peripheral blood. The receptors were gathered from a woman between 70 and 85 years old with COVID-19, enrolled during active disease. Each CDR3 is given with its conserved first and last residue. D genes are given only for firm matches. Only some rows state a clone size, as once, few, many or a class for expanded clones.

j_gene | d_gene | len | abundance | v_gene | CDR3aa | CDR3nt
TRBJ1-1 | - | 16 | - | TRBV18 | CASSPHQGLMNTEAFF | TGTGCCAGCTCACCCCACCAGGGGCTGATGAACACTGAAGCTTTCTTT
TRBJ1-4 | TRBD1 | 18 | - | TRBV7-8 | CASSFLAALGTGAEKLFF | TGTGCCAGCAGCTTCCTGGCCGCACTTGGGACAGGGGCTGAAAAACTGTTTTTT
TRBJ2-2 | TRBD2 | 19 | once | TRBV5-1 | CASSLGGLAGGPDTGELFF | TGCGCCAGCAGCTTGGGAGGACTAGCGGGGGGGCCGGACACCGGGGAGCTGTTTTTT
TRBJ2-2 | TRBD2 | 14 | once | TRBV5-6 | CASSLVGGAGELFF | TGTGCCAGCAGCTTGGTGGGGGGGGCCGGGGAGCTGTTTTTT
TRBJ1-1 | - | 12 | - | TRBV28 | CASSFGAIQAFF | TGTGCCAGCAGTTTCGGTGCGATTCAAGCTTTCTTT
TRBJ2-1 | - | 13 | - | TRBV9 | CASGRGLGNEQFF | TGTGCCAGCGGTCGAGGGTTAGGGAATGAGCAGTTCTTC
TRBJ1-2 | - | 17 | - | TRBV15 | CATSYRQGGLENYGYTF | TGTGCCACCAGCTATCGACAAGGAGGTCTAGAGAACTATGGCTACACCTTC
TRBJ1-1 | - | 12 | - | TRBV7-9 | CASRIENTEAFF | TGTGCCAGCAGAATAGAAAACACTGAAGCTTTCTTT
TRBJ2-1 | - | 16 | - | TRBV7-9 | CASSLELAPSYNEQFF | TGTGCCAGCAGCTTAGAATTAGCGCCCTCCTACAATGAGCAGTTCTTC
TRBJ2-2 | - | 13 | once | TRBV5-1 | CASSSQGTGELFF | TGCGCCAGCAGCTCGCAGGGTACCGGGGAGCTGTTTTTT
TRBJ1-5 | - | 12 | - | TRBV28 | CASSLLGRTQHF | TGTGCCAGCAGTTTACTGGGGAGAACCCAGCATTTT
TRBJ1-5 | TRBD1 | 14 | - | TRBV28 | CASRIQGSNQPQHF | TGTGCCAGCAGGATACAGGGGAGCAATCAGCCCCAGCATTTT
TRBJ2-1 | TRBD2 | 16 | few | TRBV11-3 | CASSSGLAGGYNEQFF | TGTGCCAGCAGCTCCGGACTAGCGGGAGGCTACAATGAGCAGTTCTTC
TRBJ2-1 | TRBD2 | 17 | - | TRBV25-1 | CASSASSGLASYNEQFF | TGTGCCAGCAGTGCTTCTTCGGGACTAGCATCCTACAATGAGCAGTTCTTC
TRBJ1-1 | - | 14 | - | TRBV4-1 | CASSLGSLNTEAFF | TGCGCCAGCAGCTTGGGCAGCTTGAACACTGAAGCTTTCTTT
TRBJ1-1 | - | 14 | - | TRBV27 | CASSLSGPLTEAFF | TGTGCCAGCAGTTTATCGGGCCCGCTCACTGAAGCTTTCTTT
TRBJ1-2 | - | 14 | once | TRBV5-5 | CASSTAGFNYGYTF | TGTGCCAGCAGCACCGCAGGGTTTAACTATGGCTACACCTTC
TRBJ1-1 | - | 15 | - | TRBV10-2 | CASSAVGGKGTEAFF | TGCGCCAGCAGTGCGGTCGGTGGAAAGGGGACTGAAGCTTTCTTT
TRBJ1-5 | - | 13 | once | TRBV15 | CATSRDLGGPQHF | TGTGCCACCAGCAGAGATCTGGGGGGGCCCCAGCATTTT
TRBJ1-1 | - | 13 | few | TRBV19 | CASSKRWGDEAFF | TGTGCCAGTAGTAAGAGGTGGGGCGATGAAGCTTTCTTT
TRBJ2-3 | - | 11 | - | TRBV24-1 | CATSQTDTQYF | TGTGCCACCAGTCAAACAGATACGCAGTATTTT
TRBJ2-5 | TRBD2 | 15 | - | TRBV5-1 | CASSSGTSGKETQYF | TGCGCCAGCAGCTCCGGGACTAGCGGGAAAGAGACCCAGTACTTC
TRBJ1-5 | - | 13 | - | TRBV10-3 | CAINGGADQPQHF | TGTGCCATCAATGGGGGGGCGGATCAGCCCCAGCATTTT
TRBJ1-3 | - | 12 | - | TRBV11-2 | CASSLRGNTIYF | TGTGCCAGCAGCTTACGGGGAAACACCATATATTTT
TRBJ1-6 | - | 15 | - | TRBV28 | CASSGRGPYNSPLHF | TGTGCCAGTTCAGGCAGGGGACCCTATAATTCACCCCTCCACTTT
TRBJ2-3 | - | 15 | once | TRBV13 | CASSSGGRSTDTQYF | TGTGCCAGCAGCTCCGGAGGGCGAAGCACAGATACGCAGTATTTT
TRBJ1-5 | - | 14 | - | TRBV6-5 | CASTLRGGAQPQHF | TGTGCCAGCACCCTACGGGGGGGGGCTCAGCCCCAGCATTTT
TRBJ1-1 | - | 14 | - | TRBV7-2 | CASSPGGGRTEAFF | TGTGCCAGCAGTCCTGGGGGGGGGAGGACTGAAGCTTTCTTT
TRBJ1-5 | TRBD1 | 15 | - | TRBV6-5 | CASSQTGGEVQPQHF | TGTGCCAGCAGTCAGACAGGGGGCGAGGTTCAGCCCCAGCATTTT
TRBJ1-6 | TRBD1 | 15 | - | TRBV7-9 | CASSLGGRDSSPLHF | TGTGCCAGCAGCTTAGGTGGCAGGGACAGTTCACCCCTCCACTTT